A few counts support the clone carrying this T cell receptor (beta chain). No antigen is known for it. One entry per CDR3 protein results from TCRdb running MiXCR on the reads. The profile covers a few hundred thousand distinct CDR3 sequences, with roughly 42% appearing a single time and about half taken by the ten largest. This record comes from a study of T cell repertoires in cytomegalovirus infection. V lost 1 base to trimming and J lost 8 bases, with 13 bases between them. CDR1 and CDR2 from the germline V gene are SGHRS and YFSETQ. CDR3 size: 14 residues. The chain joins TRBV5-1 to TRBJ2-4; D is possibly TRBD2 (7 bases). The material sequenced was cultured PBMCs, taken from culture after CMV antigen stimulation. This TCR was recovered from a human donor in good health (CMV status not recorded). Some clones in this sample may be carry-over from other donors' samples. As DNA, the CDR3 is TGCGCCAGCAGCTTGTTAGGGGGGGCCGACATTCAGTACTTC. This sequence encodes CASSLLGGADIQYF.